The source of this T cell receptor beta chain is a study of human T cells and chemical hapten exposure. In the study overall: In the sensitization step, 2% DPC was placed on roughly 2 cm by roughly 2 cm of upper inner arm skin.

This clonotype appeared a few times. TCRdb processed the RACE reads anew with MiXCR; each CDR3 protein has one entry. The data show 74,000 or so distinct CDR3 sequences, approximately 10% seen once. The time point: patch test 1, 2 weeks after DPC sensitization. Treatment reported: therapeutic diphenylcyclopropenone sensitization with weekly scalp DPC. Alopecia patients, 18 to 70 years old and DPC-suitable, served as donors. This CDR3 has 14 amino acids. CDR1 and CDR2 from the germline V gene are SGHRS and YFSETQ. Trimming shortened V by 2 bases and J by 5 bases, and 14 bases separated the two germline ends.

The source was whole blood, collected in connection with sensitization to the hapten diphenylcyclopropenone (DPC). This chain links TRBV5-1 with TRBJ2-7; D is perhaps TRBD1 (6 bases). The clonotype comes from a woman between 50 and 59 years old with alopecia areata. Some clones in this sample may be carry-over from other donors' samples. The chain's CDR3 is CASSLGQQGNEQYF. The DNA of the CDR3 is TGCGCCAGCAGCTTAGGACAGCAGGGGAACGAGCAGTACTTC. Drawing the rest from reference TRBV5-1 and TRBJ2-7, the complete variable domain is KAGVTQTPRYLIKTRGQQVTLSCSPISGHRSVSWYQQTPGQGLQFLFEYFSETQRNKGNFPGRFSGRQFSNSRSEMNVSTLELGDSALYLCASSLGQQGNEQYFGPGTRLTVT.